This TCR beta chain was obtained from a study of T cell repertoires in cytomegalovirus infection. Study-level background: A matching HLA type, together with CMV infection, was signaled by public TCR beta signatures.

On this clonotype: Its antigen is unidentified.

After removal of 0 bases from V and 5 bases from J, the junction contained 5 bases not matched to a gene. There are 15 residues in the CDR3. CDR1 and CDR2 (germline): LGHDT, YNNKEL (reference sequence). TCRdb re-called the reads with MiXCR, one entry per CDR3 protein. This table has about 920,000 distinct CDR3 sequences, about 33% appearing once. Sequences were derived from cultured CD8+ T cells from PBMCs, sampled from culture after CMV antigen stimulation. This clonotype originated in a human donor in good health (CMV status not recorded). Some clones in this sample may be carry-over from other donors' samples. The chain uses TRBV3-1 and TRBJ2-5; 8 bases are a match to TRBD1. The CDR3 sequence is CASSQDSGGVETQYF. CDR3 DNA: TGTGCCAGCAGCCAAGATTCAGGGGGCGTGGAGACCCAGTACTTC.